These T cell receptor beta chains were read from a single sample in a study of identical twins. TCRdb used MiXCR to reprocess the 5' RACE reads, holding one entry per CDR3 protein. Seen here are 450,000 to 500,000 distinct CDR3 sequences, roughly an eighth observed once, and the top ten hold around 0.98%. These data are also associated with another study on yellow fever vaccine responses in identical twins.

The sequenced material came from CD4+ T cells sorted from blood. The origin of the receptors is a woman under 30 in good health. Each CDR3 is given with its conserved first and last residue. The D gene is left open where the match is weak. Clone size is given for some rows only: seen once, a few or many times, or a class if the clone is expanded.

TRBD1,few,TRBJ2-2,TRBV5-1,TGCGCCAGCAGCTTGGCCTCCGGGACAGCGGACACCGGGGAGCTGTTTTTT,CASSLASGTADTGELFF
TRBD1,few,TRBJ2-7,TRBV28,TGTGCCAGCAGTTTATACCTGACAGGGGTAACCCCCTACGAGCAGTACTTC,CASSLYLTGVTPYEQYF
TRBD2,.,TRBJ2-5,TRBV5-1,TGCGCCAGCAGCTCTAGCGGGGGACCGGAGACCCAGTACTTC,CASSSSGGPETQYF
.,few,TRBJ2-3,TRBV3-1,TGTGCCAGCAGCCAAGCAAATATTCGCACAGATACGCAGTATTTT,CASSQANIRTDTQYF
.,.,TRBJ1-1,TRBV6-1,TGTGCCAGCAGATCGCGGGGGGCGCAGAACACTGAAGCTTTCTTT,CASRSRGAQNTEAFF
TRBD1,many,TRBJ2-2,TRBV12-3/TRBV12-4,TGTGCCAGCAGGGTCGGACAGGGTGGGACCGGGGAGCTGTTTTTT,CASRVGQGGTGELFF
.,few,TRBJ2-7,TRBV20-1,TGCAGTGCGGGCGGCTCCTACGAGCAGTACTTC,CSAGGSYEQYF
TRBD2,.,TRBJ2-2,TRBV4-3,TGCGCCAGCAGCCAAACGGGACTAGCGGGAGGAACGGGCACCGGGGAGCTGTTTTTT,CASSQTGLAGGTGTGELFF
TRBD1,few,TRBJ1-6,TRBV6-1,TGTGCCAGCAGGACCTTGGACAGGGTGACTTCACCCCTCCACTTT,CASRTLDRVTSPLHF
.,.,TRBJ2-1,TRBV21-1,TGTGCCAGCAGCAAGGGACTAGCGGGAGAAATGAGCTCCTACAATGAGCAGTTCTTC,CASSKGLAGEMSSYNEQFF
.,.,TRBJ2-1,TRBV9,TGTGCCAGCAGCGTCCGGGGTACCTACAATGAGCAGTTCTTC,CASSVRGTYNEQFF
TRBD1,.,TRBJ2-5,TRBV4-2,TGTGCCAGCAGCCAAGGGACAGGGGCACAAGAGACCCAGTACTTC,CASSQGTGAQETQYF
.,.,TRBJ2-7,TRBV7-8,TGTGCCAGCAGCTCGGCGGGGCGCTCCTACGAGCAGTACTTC,CASSSAGRSYEQYF
TRBD1,.,TRBJ2-3,TRBV7-9,TGTGCCAGCAGCGCCCGGACAGGGGTGGAAGATACGCAGTATTTT,CASSARTGVEDTQYF
TRBD2,few,TRBJ2-1,TRBV4-1,TGCGCCAGCAGCCCGGGGACTAGCGGGACCTACAATGAGCAGTTCTTC,CASSPGTSGTYNEQFF
.,.,TRBJ2-7,TRBV2,TGTGCCAGCATGGGTGGGACTCCCTCCTACGAGCAGTACTTC,CASMGGTPSYEQYF
.,few,TRBJ2-2,TRBV28,TGTGCCAGCAGTTCCGGGATGCTTTCGAACACCGGGGAGCTGTTTTTT,CASSSGMLSNTGELFF
.,many,TRBJ1-4,TRBV5-1,TGCGCCAGCAGCTTGGGACTCCGGGCTGAAAAACTGTTTTTT,CASSLGLRAEKLFF
TRBD1,few,TRBJ2-7,TRBV12-3/TRBV12-4,TGTGCCAGCAGTCGTGACAGGGTAGCAACCTACGAGCAGTACTTC,CASSRDRVATYEQYF
.,many,TRBJ1-4,TRBV7-2,TGTGCCAGCAGTTTAACCGGGACAACTAATGAAAAACTGTTTTTT,CASSLTGTTNEKLFF
TRBD1,.,TRBJ1-2,TRBV12-3/TRBV12-4,TGTGCCAGCAGTTTAGTCCCGGGACAGGGAGGTGGCTACACCTTC,CASSLVPGQGGGYTF
.,.,TRBJ2-3,TRBV5-5,TGTGCCAGCAGCGAGACAGGGGAGCGGGGCCGCACAGATACGCAGTATTTT,CASSETGERGRTDTQYF
TRBD2,few,TRBJ2-1,TRBV6-2/TRBV6-3,TGTGCCAGCAGTTACTCGGCTAGCGGGAGTTGGCAGTTCTTC,CASSYSASGSWQFF
.,few,TRBJ2-7,TRBV28,TGTGCCAGCAAAGATTCGTGGGGGTACGAGCAGTACTTC,CASKDSWGYEQYF
TRBD1,.,TRBJ1-5,TRBV29-1,TGCAGCCCCCCTCACAGGGGGCTCTGGGAGCCCCAGCATTTT,CSPPHRGLWEPQHF
TRBD2,.,TRBJ2-1,TRBV28,TGTGCCAGCAGTTTCGGCGGGAGGGCCTATGAGCAGTTCTTC,CASSFGGRAYEQFF
TRBD2,.,TRBJ2-7,TRBV6-4,TGTGCCAGCAGTGCCAGTCCGGGACTAGCGGAGCAGTACTTC,CASSASPGLAEQYF
.,few,TRBJ1-4,TRBV7-2,TGTGCCAGCAGCTTTGACCCGTTTAAGGCAACTAATGAAAAACTGTTTTTT,CASSFDPFKATNEKLFF
.,many,TRBJ2-7,TRBV5-1,TGCGCCAGCAGCTTGGCGGAGGGGGAATACTACGAGCAGTACTTC,CASSLAEGEYYEQYF
TRBD1,.,TRBJ1-5,TRBV12-3/TRBV12-4,TGTGCCAGCAGATTACAGGGGAACAATCAGCCCCAGCATTTT,CASRLQGNNQPQHF
.,.,TRBJ1-1,TRBV12-3/TRBV12-4,TGTGCCAGCAGAATGGACACTTCTAACACTGAAGCTTTCTTT,CASRMDTSNTEAFF
TRBD2,.,TRBJ2-3,TRBV10-2,TGCGCCAGCAGCCAGACTAGCGGGAGTTCAGTGGGTGTGGATACGCAGTATTTT,CASSQTSGSSVGVDTQYF
TRBD2,.,TRBJ2-7,TRBV12-3/TRBV12-4,TGTGCCAGCAGCCCAGACGGGACTAGAGAGCAGTACTTC,CASSPDGTREQYF
.,few,TRBJ2-7,TRBV6-1,TGTGCCAGCAGCCAGGACCCACAAAGCTCCTACGAGCAGTACTTC,CASSQDPQSSYEQYF
.,.,TRBJ2-1,TRBV4-1,TGCGCCAGCAGCCAGGTCGGCGGGATCGTAAACAATGAGCAGTTCTTC,CASSQVGGIVNNEQFF
TRBD2,.,TRBJ2-3,TRBV10-3,TGTGCCATCAGGAATAATCTAGCGGGATTCACAGATACGCAGTATTTT,CAIRNNLAGFTDTQYF
.,.,TRBJ2-7,TRBV27,TGTGCCAGCAGTCCTGCTGGAGTTGGGTTGAGCTCCTACGAGCAGTACTTC,CASSPAGVGLSSYEQYF
TRBD1,.,TRBJ2-6,TRBV15,TGTGCCACTCAAAAGGGGACAGGGGTACCGAACGTCCTGACTTTC,CATQKGTGVPNVLTF
.,few,TRBJ1-1,TRBV5-1,TGCGCCAGCAGCTTGGTTGCGGGGACCACTGAAGCTTTCTTT,CASSLVAGTTEAFF
.,many,TRBJ2-5,TRBV12-3/TRBV12-4,TGTGCCAGCAGTTTTTCCTCCGGGCCTGCGGAGACCCAGTACTTC,CASSFSSGPAETQYF
.,few,TRBJ2-5,TRBV18,TGTGCCAGCTCTACAGGTTGGGAGACCCAGTACTTC,CASSTGWETQYF
.,.,TRBJ2-7,TRBV11-2,TGTGCCAGCAGCCTGGATATGCGGGGCTCCTACGAGCAGTACTTC,CASSLDMRGSYEQYF
.,few,TRBJ2-7,TRBV6-2/TRBV6-3,TGTGCCAGCAGACAGGGCGAACACGAGCAGTACTTC,CASRQGEHEQYF
TRBD1,few,TRBJ2-3,TRBV7-3,TGTGCCAGCAGCTTAAATCAGGGGGCAGATACGCAGTATTTT,CASSLNQGADTQYF
.,few,TRBJ1-2,TRBV7-3,TGTGCCAGCAGAGACAGCTATGGCTACACCTTC,CASRDSYGYTF
.,many,TRBJ2-7,TRBV5-1,TGCGCCAGCAGCTTGGTGGTCTCGAGGATTCCCTACGAGCAGTACTTC,CASSLVVSRIPYEQYF
.,.,TRBJ1-2,TRBV3-1,TGTGCCAGCAGCCAAGGAGCAGGGACCTATGGCTACACCTTC,CASSQGAGTYGYTF
.,.,TRBJ2-7,TRBV28,TGTGCCAGCAGTTTCTTCGGGACACCCGATTTCTACGAGCAGTACTTC,CASSFFGTPDFYEQYF
TRBD2,.,TRBJ2-3,TRBV9,TGTGCCAGCAGCGAGACTAGCGGGAGAAAAACAGATACGCAGTATTTT,CASSETSGRKTDTQYF
.,few,TRBJ2-1,TRBV7-2,TGTGCCAGCAGCCATCGGACAGACAATGAGCAGTTCTTC,CASSHRTDNEQFF
.,many,TRBJ1-5,TRBV28,TGTGCCAGCGGGGATCAGCCCCAGCATTTT,CASGDQPQHF
TRBD1,few,TRBJ2-1,TRBV12-3/TRBV12-4,TGTACCATCAGTTTGCTAGACAGGGGGAGCCGGGTAAACGACAATGAGCAGTTCTTC,CTISLLDRGSRVNDNEQFF
TRBD1,.,TRBJ2-7,TRBV11-1,TGTGCCAGCAGTCGACTCGAAGGGGGCACCTACGAGCAGTACTTC,CASSRLEGGTYEQYF